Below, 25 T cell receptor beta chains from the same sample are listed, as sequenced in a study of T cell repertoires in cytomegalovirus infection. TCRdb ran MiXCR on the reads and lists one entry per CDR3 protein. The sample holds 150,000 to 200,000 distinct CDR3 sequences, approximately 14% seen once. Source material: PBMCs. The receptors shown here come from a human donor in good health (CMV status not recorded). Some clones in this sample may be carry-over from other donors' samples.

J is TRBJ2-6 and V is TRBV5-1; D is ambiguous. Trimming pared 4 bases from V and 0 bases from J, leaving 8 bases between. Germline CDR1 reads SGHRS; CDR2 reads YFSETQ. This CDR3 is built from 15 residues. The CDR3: CASSPGSSGANVLTF. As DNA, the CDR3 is TGCGCCAGCAGCCCGGGTTCCTCTGGGGCCAACGTCCTGACTTTC.

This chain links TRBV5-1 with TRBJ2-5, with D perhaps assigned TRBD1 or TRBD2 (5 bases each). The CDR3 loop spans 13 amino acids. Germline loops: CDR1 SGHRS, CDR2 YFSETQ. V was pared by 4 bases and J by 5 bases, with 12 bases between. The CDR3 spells CASSTDTGETQYF. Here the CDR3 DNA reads TGCGCCAGCAGCACGGACACGGGGGAGACCCAGTACTTC.

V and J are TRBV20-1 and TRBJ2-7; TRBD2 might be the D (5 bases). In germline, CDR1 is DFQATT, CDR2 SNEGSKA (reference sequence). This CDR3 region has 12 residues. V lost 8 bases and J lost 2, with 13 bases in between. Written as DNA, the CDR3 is TGCAGTTTCGGGGTTTATCCCTACGAGCAGTACTTC. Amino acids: CSFGVYPYEQYF.

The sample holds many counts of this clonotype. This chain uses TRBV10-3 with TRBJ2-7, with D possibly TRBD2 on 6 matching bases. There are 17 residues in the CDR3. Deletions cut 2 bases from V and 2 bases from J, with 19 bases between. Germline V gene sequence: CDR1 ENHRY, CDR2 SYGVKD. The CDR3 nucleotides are TGTGCCATCAGTGAGCTAGTGCGGGGTCCGGGACCCTACGAGCAGTACTTC. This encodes CAISELVRGPGPYEQYF.

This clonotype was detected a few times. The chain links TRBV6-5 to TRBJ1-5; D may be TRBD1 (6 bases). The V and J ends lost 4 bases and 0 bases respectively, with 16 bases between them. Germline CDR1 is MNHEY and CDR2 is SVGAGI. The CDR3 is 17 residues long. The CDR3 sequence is CASSSHGQSDSNQPQHF. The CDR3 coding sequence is TGTGCCAGCAGTTCGCACGGACAGTCGGATAGCAATCAGCCCCAGCATTTT.

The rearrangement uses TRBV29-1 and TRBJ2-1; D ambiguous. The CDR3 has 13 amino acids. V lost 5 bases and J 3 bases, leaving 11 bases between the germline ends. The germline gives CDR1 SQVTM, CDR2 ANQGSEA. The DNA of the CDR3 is TGCAGCGTTCGGCTAGATGACTACAATGAGCAGTTCTTC. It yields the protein CSVRLDDYNEQFF.

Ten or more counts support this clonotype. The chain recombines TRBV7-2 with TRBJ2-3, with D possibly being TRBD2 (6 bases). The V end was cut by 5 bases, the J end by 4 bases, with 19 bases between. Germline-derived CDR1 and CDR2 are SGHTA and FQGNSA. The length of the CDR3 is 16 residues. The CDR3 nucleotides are TGTGCCAGCAGCCCGGGCGGGGCGCTAGCGTCAGATACGCAGTATTTT. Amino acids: CASSPGGALASDTQYF.

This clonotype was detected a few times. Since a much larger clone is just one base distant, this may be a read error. The CDR3 region is CVSSLARYTF. The CDR3 nucleotides are TGTGTCAGCAGCTTAGCACGCTACACCTTC. The V gene is TRBV7-2, the J gene TRBJ1-2; D is undetermined. Germline V gene data show CDR1 as SGHTA and CDR2 as FQGNSA. The CDR3 is 10 amino acids. Drawing the rest from reference TRBV7-2 and TRBJ1-2, the complete variable domain is GAGVSQSPSNKVTEKGKDVELRCDPISGHTALYWYRQSLGQGLEFLIYFQGNSAPDKSGLPSDRFSAERTGGSVSTLTIQRTQQEDSAVYLCVSSLARYTFGSGTRLTVV.

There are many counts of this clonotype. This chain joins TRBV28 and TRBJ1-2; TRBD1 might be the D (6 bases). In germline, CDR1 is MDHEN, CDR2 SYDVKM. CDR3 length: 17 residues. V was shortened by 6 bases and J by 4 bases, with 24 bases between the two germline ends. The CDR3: CASSPPLGATNFYGYTF. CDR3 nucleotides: TGTGCCAGCAGCCCCCCGTTGGGGGCTACGAATTTCTATGGCTACACCTTC.

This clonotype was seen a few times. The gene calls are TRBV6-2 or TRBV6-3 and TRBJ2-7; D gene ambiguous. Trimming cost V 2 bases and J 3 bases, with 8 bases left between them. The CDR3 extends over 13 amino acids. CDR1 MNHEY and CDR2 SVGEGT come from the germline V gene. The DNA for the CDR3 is TGTGCCAGCAGTTACGGATCTTACTACGAGCAGTACTTC. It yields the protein CASSYGSYYEQYF.

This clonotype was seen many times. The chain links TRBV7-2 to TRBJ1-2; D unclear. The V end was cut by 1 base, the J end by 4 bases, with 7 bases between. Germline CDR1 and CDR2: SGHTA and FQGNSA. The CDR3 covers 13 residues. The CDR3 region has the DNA TGTGCCAGCAGCTTAGGGGCACCCTATGGCTACACCTTC. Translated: CASSLGAPYGYTF.

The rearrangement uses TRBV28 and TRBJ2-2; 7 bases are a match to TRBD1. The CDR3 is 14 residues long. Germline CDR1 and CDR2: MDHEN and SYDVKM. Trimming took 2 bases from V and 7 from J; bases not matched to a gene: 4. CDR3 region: CASSLTGVIGELFF. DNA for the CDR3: TGTGCCAGCAGTTTAACAGGGGTGATCGGGGAGCTGTTTTTT.

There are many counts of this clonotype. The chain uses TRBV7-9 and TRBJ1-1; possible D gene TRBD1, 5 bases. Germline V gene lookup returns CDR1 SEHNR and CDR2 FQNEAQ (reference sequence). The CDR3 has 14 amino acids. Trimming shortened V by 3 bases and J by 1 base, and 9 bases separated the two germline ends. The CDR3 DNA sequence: TGTGCCAGCAGCTTCATGGGGGGGAACACTGAAGCTTTCTTT. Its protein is CASSFMGGNTEAFF.

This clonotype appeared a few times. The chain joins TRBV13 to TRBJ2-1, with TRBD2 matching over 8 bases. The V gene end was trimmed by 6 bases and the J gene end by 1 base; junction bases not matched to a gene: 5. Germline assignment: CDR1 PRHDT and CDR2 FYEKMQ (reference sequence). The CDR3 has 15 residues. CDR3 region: CASRPTSGSYNEQFF. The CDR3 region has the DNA TGTGCCAGCAGACCTACTAGCGGTTCCTACAATGAGCAGTTCTTC.

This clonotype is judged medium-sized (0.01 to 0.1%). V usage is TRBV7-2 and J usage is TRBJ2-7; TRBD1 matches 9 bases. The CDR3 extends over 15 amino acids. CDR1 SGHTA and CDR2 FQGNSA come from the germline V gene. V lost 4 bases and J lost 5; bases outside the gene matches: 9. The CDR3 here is CASSYRDRVTDEQYF. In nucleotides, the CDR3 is TGTGCCAGCAGCTACCGGGACAGGGTGACCGACGAGCAGTACTTC. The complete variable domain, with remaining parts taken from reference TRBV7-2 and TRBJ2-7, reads GAGVSQSPSNKVTEKGKDVELRCDPISGHTALYWYRQSLGQGLEFLIYFQGNSAPDKSGLPSDRFSAERTGGSVSTLTIQRTQQEDSAVYLCASSYRDRVTDEQYFGPGTRLTVT.

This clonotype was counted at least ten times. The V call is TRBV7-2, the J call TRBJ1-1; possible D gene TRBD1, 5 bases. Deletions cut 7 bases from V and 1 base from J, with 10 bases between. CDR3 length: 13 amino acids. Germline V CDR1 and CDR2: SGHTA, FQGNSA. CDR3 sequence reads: CASTPGRNTEAFF. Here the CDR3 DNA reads TGTGCCAGCACCCCGGGACGGAACACTGAAGCTTTCTTT. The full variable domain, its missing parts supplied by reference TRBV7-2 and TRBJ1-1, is GAGVSQSPSNKVTEKGKDVELRCDPISGHTALYWYRQSLGQGLEFLIYFQGNSAPDKSGLPSDRFSAERTGGSVSTLTIQRTQQEDSAVYLCASTPGRNTEAFFGQGTRLTVV.

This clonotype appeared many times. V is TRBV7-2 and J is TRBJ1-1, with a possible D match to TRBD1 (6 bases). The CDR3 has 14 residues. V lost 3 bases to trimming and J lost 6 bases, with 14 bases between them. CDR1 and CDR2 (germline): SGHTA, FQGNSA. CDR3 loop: CASSLLGQRPEAFF. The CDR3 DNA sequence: TGTGCCAGCAGCTTGCTCGGACAGCGGCCTGAAGCTTTCTTT.

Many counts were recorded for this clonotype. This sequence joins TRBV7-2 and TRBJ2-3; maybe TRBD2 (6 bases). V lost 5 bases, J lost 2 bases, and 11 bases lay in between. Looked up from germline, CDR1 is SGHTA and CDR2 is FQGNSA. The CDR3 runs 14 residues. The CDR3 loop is CASSRDSHTDTQYF. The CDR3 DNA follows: TGTGCCAGCAGCCGGGACTCCCACACAGATACGCAGTATTTT.

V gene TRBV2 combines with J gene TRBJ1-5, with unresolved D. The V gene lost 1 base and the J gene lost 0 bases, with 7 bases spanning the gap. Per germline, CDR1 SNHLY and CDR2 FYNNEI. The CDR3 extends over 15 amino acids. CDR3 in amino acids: CASSEVGYSNQPQHF. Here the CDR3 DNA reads TGTGCCAGCAGTGAAGTCGGTTATAGCAATCAGCCCCAGCATTTT.

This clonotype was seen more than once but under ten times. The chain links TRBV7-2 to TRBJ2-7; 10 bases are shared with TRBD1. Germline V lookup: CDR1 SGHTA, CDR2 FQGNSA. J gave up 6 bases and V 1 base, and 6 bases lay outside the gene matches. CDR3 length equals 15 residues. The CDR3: CASSLGGTGVREQYF. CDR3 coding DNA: TGTGCCAGCAGCTTAGGTGGGACAGGGGTCCGCGAGCAGTACTTC.

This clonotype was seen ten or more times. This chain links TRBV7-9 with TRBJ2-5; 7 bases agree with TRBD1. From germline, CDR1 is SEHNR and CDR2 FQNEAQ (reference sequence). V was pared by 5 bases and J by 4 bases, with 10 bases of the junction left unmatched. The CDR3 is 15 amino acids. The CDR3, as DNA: TGTGCCAGCAGCCCTCCGGACAGGCGCCCAGAGACCCAGTACTTC. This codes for CASSPPDRRPETQYF.

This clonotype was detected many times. The CDR3: CASSAHNRGSNQPQHF. CDR3 DNA sequence: TGTGCCAGCAGTGCCCACAACAGGGGTAGCAATCAGCCCCAGCATTTT. The chain employs TRBV6-2 or TRBV6-3 and TRBJ1-5; 7 nucleotides line up with TRBD1. Germline V gives CDR1 MNHEY, CDR2 SVGEGT. The CDR3 covers 16 residues. With V trimmed by 5 bases and J by 0 bases, 7 bases remained unmatched.

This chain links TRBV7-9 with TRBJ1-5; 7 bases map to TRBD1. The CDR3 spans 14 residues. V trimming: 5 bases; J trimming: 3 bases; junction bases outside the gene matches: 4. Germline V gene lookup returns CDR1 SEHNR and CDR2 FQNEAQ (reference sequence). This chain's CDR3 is CASSQGQHNQPQHF. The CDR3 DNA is TGTGCCAGCAGCCAGGGACAGCACAATCAGCCCCAGCATTTT. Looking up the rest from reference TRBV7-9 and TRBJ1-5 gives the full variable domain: DTGVSQNPRHKITKRGQNVTFRCDPISEHNRLYWYRQTLGQGPEFLTYFQNEAQLEKSRLLSDRFSAERPKGSFSTLEIQRTEQGDSAMYLCASSQGQHNQPQHFGDGTRLSIL.

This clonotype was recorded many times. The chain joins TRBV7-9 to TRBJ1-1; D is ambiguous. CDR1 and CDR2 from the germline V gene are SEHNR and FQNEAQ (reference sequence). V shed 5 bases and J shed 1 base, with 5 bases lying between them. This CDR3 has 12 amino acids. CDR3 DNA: TGTGCCAGCAGCAGGGAGAACACTGAAGCTTTCTTT. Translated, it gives CASSRENTEAFF. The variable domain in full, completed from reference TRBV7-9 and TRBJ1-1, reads DTGVSQNPRHKITKRGQNVTFRCDPISEHNRLYWYRQTLGQGPEFLTYFQNEAQLEKSRLLSDRFSAERPKGSFSTLEIQRTEQGDSAMYLCASSRENTEAFFGQGTRLTVV.

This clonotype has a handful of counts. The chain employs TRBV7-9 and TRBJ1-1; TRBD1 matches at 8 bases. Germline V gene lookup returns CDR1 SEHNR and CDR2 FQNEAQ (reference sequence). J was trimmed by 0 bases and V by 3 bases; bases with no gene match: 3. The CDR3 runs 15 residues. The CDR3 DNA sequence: TGTGCCAGCAGCTTTCCGGGACAGGTGAACACTGAAGCTTTCTTT. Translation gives CASSFPGQVNTEAFF.